One and the same sample provided the 22 T cell receptor beta chains below, sequenced in a study of CD4 and CD8 cells across lung adenocarcinoma regions. TCRdb fed the PCR reads into MiXCR, producing one record per CDR3 protein. Of about 25,000 distinct CDR3 sequences in the sample, approximately 50% are singletons; the top ten hold 45% to 60%. Sequencing was performed on CD8+ T cells from the center of a lung tumor. The receptors derive from a male donor with lung adenocarcinoma. The CD4 and CD8 labels of this study may be unreliable.

This clonotype was seen more than once but under ten times. V usage is TRBV7-6 and J usage is TRBJ2-7; 9 bases line up with TRBD2. Trimming took 3 bases from V and 4 from J; bases not matched to a gene: 10. This CDR3 is built from 16 residues. CDR1 is SGHVS and CDR2 is FNYEAQ in the germline V gene. CDR3 nucleotide sequence: TGTGCCAGCAGCTTGGAATTTAGCGGGAGACAGTACGAGCAGTACTTC. It codes for CASSLEFSGRQYEQYF. Full variable domain (missing parts from reference TRBV7-6 and TRBJ2-7): GAGVSQSPRYKVTKRGQDVALRCDPISGHVSLYWYRQALGQGPEFLTYFNYEAQQDKSGLPNDRFSAERPEGSISTLTIQRTEQRDSAMYRCASSLEFSGRQYEQYFGPGTRLTVT.

This rearrangement joins TRBV4-1 to TRBJ1-1; no definite D call. Trimming removed 6 bases at V and 10 bases at J, with 18 bases between. The CDR3 runs 13 residues. CDR1 and CDR2 from the germline V gene are MGHRA and YSYEKL. CDR3 nucleotides: TGCGCCAGCAGACGGACGCTAGAGGGTGGAGCTTTCTTT. Translation gives CASRRTLEGGAFF.

Note on this clonotype: One end of the junction is discordant with germline, which a read error may explain. The chain couples TRBV6-1 to TRBJ2-3; 12 nucleotides match TRBD2. The germline V gene encodes CDR1 MNHNS and CDR2 SASEGT. The CDR3 contains 16 residues. The CDR3 nucleotides read TGTGCCAGCAGTGAAACGCGGACTAGCGGGACCAATAAGCAGTTCTTT. It encodes CASSETRTSGTNKQFF.

In its sample, this clonotype was seen a few times. The gene calls are TRBV25-1 and TRBJ1-6; 7 bases align to TRBD1. With 2 bases clipped from V and 7 bases from J, the junction kept 5 bases outside the gene matches. Germline lookup yields CDR1 MGHDK and CDR2 SYGVNS. The CDR3 spans 15 residues. The CDR3 loop reads CASSEPAGGNSPLHF. In DNA form, the CDR3 reads TGTGCCAGCAGTGAACCGGCAGGGGGAAATTCACCCCTCCACTTT.

The V gene is TRBV4-2, the J gene TRBJ1-2; tentative D call: TRBD1 (5 bases). V was pared by 7 bases and J by 3 bases, with 21 bases between. The germline V gene encodes CDR1 LGHNA and CDR2 YNFKEQ. The CDR3 spans 16 residues. The CDR3: CASNPRKEGLDYGYTF. In DNA, the CDR3 is TGTGCCAGCAACCCAAGAAAGGAGGGACTTGACTATGGCTACACCTTC.

This clonotype was picked up many times. This rearrangement joins TRBV5-1 to TRBJ2-7; possible D gene TRBD2, 5 bases. V was cut by 4 bases and J by 4 bases, with 21 bases left in between. The CDR3 runs to 16 residues. Germline-derived CDR1 and CDR2 are SGHRS and YFSETQ. The CDR3 bases are TGCGCCAGCAGCCCATATGAAGGGCTAGGAGGTTACGAGCAGTACTTC. Amino acid sequence: CASSPYEGLGGYEQYF.

With respect to this clonotype: At one end, the junction sequence differs from germline, possibly due to a read error. V gene TRBV6-8 combines with J gene TRBJ2-3, with a tentative D call TRBD2 (8 bases). CDR3 size: 14 residues. Germline V gene sequence: CDR1 MNHGY, CDR2 SAAAGT. CDR3 residues: CGSRGAGGQNTQYF. CDR3 nucleotides: TGTGGCAGCAGGGGGGCGGGAGGCCAAAATACGCAGTATTTC.

This clonotype showed up just a few times. A read error may be the cause here, since a much bigger clone is one base away. The DNA of the CDR3 is TGTGCCAGCATATTATCGCGGGAGGGTACTGAGACCCAGTTCTTC. Its translation: CASILSREGTETQFF. The gene calls are TRBV6-5 and TRBJ2-1, with 9 bases lining up with TRBD2. V shed 7 bases, J shed 13 bases, and the junction held 17 bases outside the gene matches. The CDR3 has 15 residues. The germline gives CDR1 MNHEY, CDR2 SVGAGI.

The chain links TRBV27 to TRBJ2-3; 8 bases map to TRBD2. The DNA matches TRBJ2-7 better at its end, which makes the J call doubtful. Germline V gene sequence: CDR1 MNHEY, CDR2 SMNVEV (reference sequence). This CDR3 spans 18 amino acids. Written as DNA, the CDR3 is TGTGCCAGCAGTTTGCTCGGGAGGGCCCCTAGAGCCACAGATACGCAGTACTTC. Protein sequence: CASSLLGRAPRATDTQYF.

The chain links TRBV10-1 to TRBJ2-5; either TRBD1 or TRBD2 may supply D (5 bases each). Germline V CDR1 and CDR2: WNHNN, SYGVQD (reference sequence). With 2 bases removed from V and 0 bases from J, the gap between germline ends came to 10 bases. This CDR3 has 15 amino acids. CDR3 loop: CASSELRGNQETQYF. In DNA, the CDR3 is TGCGCCAGCAGTGAGCTCCGGGGCAACCAAGAGACCCAGTACTTC.

Ten or more counts support this clonotype. This rearrangement joins TRBV28 to TRBJ2-3, with 8 positions matching TRBD2. The CDR3 spans 16 residues. V shed 10 bases and J 2 bases; nucleotides not matched to a gene: 14. CDR1 is MDHEN, CDR2 SYDVKM, per germline. The chain's CDR3 is CATSGRLAKPTDTQYF. In nucleotides, the CDR3 is TGTGCCACCTCTGGTAGACTAGCGAAACCCACAGATACGCAGTATTTT.

The chain carries TRBV6-4 and TRBJ2-4; the D gene could be TRBD1 or TRBD2 (5 bases each). Germline CDR1 reads MRHNA; CDR2 reads SNTAGT. The CDR3 runs 16 residues. The DNA of the CDR3 is TGTGCGTGCAGCGACTCGGGGCTGTGGGCCAAAGATATTCAGTACTTC. Amino acids: CACSDSGLWAKDIQYF.

By sample share, this clonotype is medium-sized. The CDR3: CASSYGTGDTDTQYF. The CDR3, as DNA: TGTGCCAGCAGTTACGGGACAGGGGATACAGATACGCAGTATTTT. The chain recombines TRBV6-5 with TRBJ2-3; 10 nucleotides align to TRBD1. With V trimmed by 2 bases and J by 3 bases, 2 bases remained unmatched. The CDR3 has 15 residues. The germline CDR1 and CDR2 sequences are MNHEY and SVGAGI.

This clonotype was counted at least ten times. This may be a read error, as it is one base from a much larger clone. V and J are TRBV6-1 and TRBJ2-1; 7 bases line up with TRBD1. Germline CDR1 and CDR2: MNHNS and SASEGT. There are 13 residues in the CDR3. DNA for the CDR3: TGTGCCAGCAATGAAGGGGGCCAAGAGACCCAGTTCTTC. This sequence encodes CASNEGGQETQFF.

The genes are TRBV27 and TRBJ2-3, with 10 positions matching TRBD2. Germline CDR1 MNHEY, CDR2 SMNVEV (reference sequence). J lost 3 bases, V lost 2 bases, and 5 bases had no gene match. The CDR3 length is 16 residues. DNA for the CDR3: TGTGCCAGCAGTTTAAGAGGTAGCGGGAGGACAGATACGCAGTATTTT. Translated: CASSLRGSGRTDTQYF.

CDR3 loop: CASRSPPSGNTEAQFF. CDR3 in DNA: TGTGCCAGCAGGAGCCCCCCTAGCGGAAACACCGAGGCGCAGTTTTTT. This chain connects TRBV6-1 to TRBJ2-2; 7 nucleotides align to TRBD2. CDR1 and CDR2 from the germline V gene are MNHNS and SASEGT. V trimming: 6 bases; J trimming: 16 bases; junction bases outside the gene matches: 23. The CDR3 is made up of 16 amino acids.

The rearrangement joins TRBV7-2 to TRBJ2-1; a weak D match, TRBD2 (6 bases). The DNA end favors TRBJ2-7, so the J call may be wrong. CDR1 is SGHTA, CDR2 FQGNSA, per germline. This CDR3 region has 14 residues. The CDR3 loop reads CAGTGTRERDTQYF. DNA of the CDR3: TGTGCGGGCACCGGGACCCGGGAGAGAGATACGCAGTACTTC.

This chain connects TRBV12-3 or TRBV12-4 to TRBJ1-4; D is unresolved. The V end was cut by 2 bases, the J end by 14 bases, with 15 bases between. The CDR3 consists of 13 residues. CDR3 protein: CASSLIAGFELFF. In DNA form, the CDR3 reads TGTGCCAGCAGTTTAATTGCGGGGTTTGAGCTGTTTTTT.

This clonotype has a count of ten or more. The chain is built from TRBV6-4 and TRBJ2-6; no clear D gene. V was clipped by 4 bases and J by 4 bases, with 14 bases between them. Germline V gene lookup returns CDR1 MRHNA and CDR2 SNTAGT. The CDR3 runs 16 residues. This CDR3 is CASSALSGPGANVLTF. CDR3 DNA sequence: TGTGCCAGCAGTGCCCTTTCCGGGCCCGGGGCCAACGTCCTGACTTTC.

A remark on this clonotype: This is likely a read error, given that the CDR3 carries no conserved phenylalanine or tryptophan at its end. It is unclear where the CDR3 begins or ends on the DNA, so no DNA is shown, and the CDR3 is as TCRdb lists it. The chain links TRBV6-1 to TRBJ2-5; the table's D gene call, TRBD2, was not cross checked with the DNA. The CDR3 extends over 14 residues, inclusive of both ends. CDR1 and CDR2 (germline): MNHNS, SASEGT. The CDR3 loop is CASSETWTSGTNEQ.

This clonotype has only a few counts. CDR3 residues: CASRSGSGSTGELFF. The CDR3, as DNA: TGTGCCAGCAGAAGCGGGAGCGGAAGTACCGGGGAGCTGTTTTTT. The chain links TRBV12-3 or TRBV12-4 to TRBJ2-2; 8 nucleotides agree with TRBD2. J lost 5 bases, V lost 6 bases, and 8 bases had no gene match. The CDR3 spans 15 residues.

Concerning this clonotype itself: The junction differs from germline at one of its ends, possibly a read error. In nucleotides, the CDR3 is TGTGCCAGCAGCGAAGCGGGGGTGGGGGCCAAAGACACTCAGTACTTC. This sequence encodes CASSEAGVGAKDTQYF. The chain couples TRBV6-1 to TRBJ2-4; TRBD2 matches 8 bases. Germline-derived CDR1 and CDR2 are MNHNS and SASEGT. The CDR3 has 16 residues.